A single T cell receptor (beta chain) is shown here with its context. Antigen unknown. The data belong to a study of T cell responses to AZD1222 COVID-19 vaccine. Study-wide points: Spike was spanned by vaccine-associated CD4 TCRs, which were dominant at 160-218 and 743-854.

The CDR3 loop spans 15 amino acids. Between the trimmed V and J ends, which lost 3 bases and 1 base, there was a span of 12 bases. Germline CDR1 is SGHNT and CDR2 is YYREEE (reference sequence). Measured with immunoSEQ multiplex PCR; TCRdb has only the in-frame clones, and not every one. The data show more than 100,000 clones, roughly 90% seen once. The J gene is TRBJ2-3, the V gene TRBV5-4, with a weak D call TRBD2 (7 bases). Sequencing used peripheral blood, obtained on day 0 of AZD1222 vaccination. This clonotype originated in an adult in good health. The CDR3 sequence: CASSSGGPGTDTQYF. CDR3 coding DNA: TGTGCCAGCAGCTCCGGGGGGCCTGGCACAGATACGCAGTATTTT.